This T cell receptor beta chain was observed in a study of CXCR3-negative and CXCR3-positive naive CD8 T cells. CDR3 length equals 16 residues. Germline V gene lookup returns CDR1 SGHKS and CDR2 YYEKEE (reference sequence). Study-wide results and limits: For naive cells, CXCR3-negative and CXCR3-positive subsets had similar TRBV-TRBJ usage; for memory cells, usage differed. After cryopreservation, CXCR3 expression dropped partially; most assays used fresh PBMCs.

As concerns this clonotype: The target antigen is unknown.

Those CD8+ T cells considered naive were CD45RO-CCR7+CD27+CD95-. The TRB libraries of cDNA were built by UMI-labeled 5' RACE. TCRdb re-called the 5' RACE reads; one entry per CDR3 protein, DNA not given. The repertoire table contains over 100,000 distinct CDR3 sequences. This chain connects TRBV5-5 to TRBJ2-7. Sequencing was carried out using naive CXCR3- CD8+ T cells from blood. Subset: CD45RO-CCR7+CD27+CD95- naive CD8+ T cells lacking CXCR3 (TNR3-). The TCR originated in a human donor in good health. Some clones in this sample may be carry-over from other donors' samples. The CDR3 loop is CASSLAERQPSYEQYF.